The 29 T cell receptor beta chains presented below share a single source sample, sequenced in a study of early T cells in non-severe SARS-CoV-2 infection. Via MiXCR, TCRdb re-called the 5' RACE reads, giving one row per CDR3 protein. The table lists nearly 95,000 distinct CDR3 sequences, around 17% of them singletons. The sample was whole blood, taken at baseline. Receptors were obtained from an adult who was a healthcare worker with PCR-confirmed SARS-CoV-2 infection or an uninfected control (not recorded which).

This chain links TRBV27 with TRBJ2-2, with D possibly TRBD1 on 5 matching bases. Looked up from germline, CDR1 is MNHEY and CDR2 is SMNVEV (reference sequence). The CDR3 length is 12 residues. V lost 5 bases and J lost 6, with 7 bases in between. CDR3 loop: CASSPQAGELFF. Written as DNA, the CDR3 is TGTGCCAGCAGTCCACAGGCCGGGGAGCTGTTTTTT.

This clonotype was detected ten times or more. The gene calls are TRBV7-2 and TRBJ1-1, with a possible D match to TRBD1 (6 bases). CDR3 length: 14 amino acids. The V gene lost 5 bases and the J gene lost 1 base, with 11 bases spanning the gap. Per the germline V gene, CDR1 is SGHTA and CDR2 is FQGNSA. Written as DNA, the CDR3 is TGTGCCAGCAGCCGGCTGGACAGGAACACTGAAGCTTTCTTT. Protein: CASSRLDRNTEAFF.

This clonotype was observed many times. The V gene is TRBV6-2 or TRBV6-3, the J gene TRBJ2-6; D uncertain. CDR3 length equals 14 residues. V was shortened by 5 bases and J by 0 bases, with 5 bases between the two germline ends. Germline-derived CDR1 and CDR2 are MNHEY and SVGEGT. The CDR3 nucleotides are TGTGCCAGCAGTGACAACTCTGGGGCCAACGTCCTGACTTTC. It specifies CASSDNSGANVLTF.

This clonotype was recorded a few times. The chain joins TRBV28 to TRBJ1-1, with 10 nucleotides matching TRBD1. Germline V lookup: CDR1 MDHEN, CDR2 SYDVKM. The V and J ends lost 6 bases and 2 bases, in that order; junction bases with no gene match: 9. The CDR3 totals 16 residues. The CDR3, as DNA: TGTGCCAGCAGGACAGGGGGCGCGGGAAAAAACACTGAAGCTTTCTTT. Translation gives CASRTGGAGKNTEAFF.

This clonotype was detected only a few times. V gene TRBV5-1 combines with J gene TRBJ2-3; TRBD1 might be the D (6 bases). Per the germline V gene, CDR1 is SGHRS and CDR2 is YFSETQ. Trimming took 2 bases from V and 6 from J, leaving 13 bases between them. The CDR3 runs 14 residues. The CDR3 is CASSLGGTRDTQYF. The CDR3 DNA is TGCGCCAGCAGCTTAGGGGGAACTAGGGATACGCAGTATTTT.

This clonotype was seen a few times. The CDR3 DNA reads TGCGCCAGCAGCCAAGATCTCAGGAACGAGCAGTACTTC. The encoded protein is CASSQDLRNEQYF. The V call is TRBV4-3, the J call TRBJ2-7; no clear D gene. The germline CDR1 and CDR2 sequences are LGHNA and YSLEER. CDR3 size: 13 residues. V was shortened by 0 bases and J by 5 bases, with 8 bases between the two germline ends.

In DNA, the CDR3 is TGTGCCAGCAGTTTCCTGGGGAATACGCAGTATTTT. This codes for CASSFLGNTQYF. V usage is TRBV28 and J usage is TRBJ2-3; D call uncertain. There are 12 residues in the CDR3. CDR1 is MDHEN and CDR2 is SYDVKM in the germline V gene. V gave up 3 bases and J gave up 7 bases, with 8 bases separating them.

The chain employs TRBV12-3 or TRBV12-4 and TRBJ2-1; the match to TRBD2 covers 8 bases. J lost 5 bases, V lost 6 bases, and 9 bases had no gene match. CDR3 size: 15 residues. The chain's CDR3 is CASRRLARRNNEQFF. The CDR3, as DNA: TGTGCCAGCAGGAGACTAGCGCGACGCAACAATGAGCAGTTCTTC.

This clonotype was counted only a few times. This chain joins TRBV7-6 and TRBJ2-3; D is unclear. The germline gives CDR1 SGHVS, CDR2 FNYEAQ. Between the trimmed V and J ends, which lost 5 bases and 5 bases, there was a span of 11 bases. The CDR3 loop spans 13 amino acids. CDR3 sequence (DNA): TGTGCCAGCAGCCCTGACACGGGAGATACGCAGTATTTT. Protein sequence: CASSPDTGDTQYF. Full variable domain (remainder filled in from reference TRBV7-6 and TRBJ2-3): GAGVSQSPRYKVTKRGQDVALRCDPISGHVSLYWYRQALGQGPEFLTYFNYEAQQDKSGLPNDRFSAERPEGSISTLTIQRTEQRDSAMYRCASSPDTGDTQYFGPGTRLTVL.

The chain has TRBV7-3 and TRBJ2-5; D possibly uses TRBD1 or TRBD2 (6 bases each). Germline V gene lookup returns CDR1 SGHTA and CDR2 FQGTGA. The CDR3 is made up of 15 amino acids. Trimming took 0 bases from V and 4 from J, leaving 12 bases between them. The CDR3 DNA reads as TGTGCCAGCAGCTTAACAGGGGGGCTAGGAGAGACCCAGTACTTC. Translated: CASSLTGGLGETQYF.

At least ten counts were recorded for this clonotype. V and J are TRBV30 and TRBJ2-2; D may be TRBD1 (5 bases). The CDR3 runs 13 residues. V was clipped by 5 bases and J by 1 base, with 8 bases between them. Germline CDR1 and CDR2: GTSNPN and SVGIG (reference sequence). The CDR3 spells CAWQGMNTGELFF. The CDR3 nucleotides read TGTGCCTGGCAGGGCATGAACACCGGGGAGCTGTTTTTT. The variable domain in full, completed from reference TRBV30 and TRBJ2-2, reads SQTIHQWPATLVQPVGSPLSLECTVEGTSNPNLYWYRQAAGRGLQLLFYSVGIGQISSEVPQNLSASRPQDRQFILSSKKLLLSDSGFYLCAWQGMNTGELFFGEGSRLTVL.

At least ten counts were recorded for this clonotype. V gene TRBV7-2 combines with J gene TRBJ2-3; D is perhaps TRBD1 (5 bases). V dropped 3 bases and J dropped 0 bases, with 7 bases sitting between them. The CDR3 is made up of 14 amino acids. Germline V gene sequence: CDR1 SGHTA, CDR2 FQGNSA. CDR3 sequence reads: CASSLGLSTDTQYF. The CDR3 DNA is TGTGCCAGCAGCTTGGGGCTCAGCACAGATACGCAGTATTTT.

The chain is built from TRBV28 and TRBJ2-1; 10 positions agree with TRBD1. The germline CDR1 and CDR2 sequences are MDHEN and SYDVKM. Germline trimming cut 5 bases from V and 4 bases from J; bases unmatched to any gene: 8. This CDR3 spans 16 amino acids. This CDR3 reads CASSPFRDRGYNEQFF. CDR3 in DNA: TGTGCCAGCAGTCCTTTCCGGGACAGGGGTTACAATGAGCAGTTCTTC.

This clonotype was detected ten times or more. The rearrangement joins TRBV19 to TRBJ2-7, with D unclear. CDR1 LNHDA and CDR2 SQIVND come from the germline V gene (reference sequence). V lost 4 bases and J 0 bases, leaving 10 bases between the germline ends. The CDR3 contains 14 residues. CDR3 residues: CASSTPGSSYEQYF. CDR3 bases: TGTGCCAGTAGTACCCCTGGCAGCTCCTACGAGCAGTACTTC.

This clonotype was detected a few times. V usage is TRBV6-5 and J usage is TRBJ2-3; D perhaps matches TRBD2 (5 bases). In germline, CDR1 is MNHEY, CDR2 SVGAGI. The germline V and J ends were trimmed by 6 bases and 7 bases, with 14 bases remaining between them. This CDR3 contains 13 residues. In DNA, the CDR3 is TGTGCCAGCAGCTACAAAGAGCGGAATACGCAGTATTTT. Translated, it gives CASSYKERNTQYF.

This clonotype was recorded a few times. This chain links TRBV7-9 with TRBJ2-1; D call uncertain. The CDR3 loop spans 16 amino acids. In germline, CDR1 is SEHNR, CDR2 FQNEAQ (reference sequence). V gave up 5 bases and J gave up 2 bases, with 16 bases separating them. CDR3 protein: CASSPRLAATYNEQFF. The CDR3 bases are TGTGCCAGCAGCCCTAGACTTGCAGCGACCTACAATGAGCAGTTCTTC.

This clonotype was counted only a few times. V is TRBV20-1 and J is TRBJ2-3, with 10 bases lining up with TRBD2. The CDR3 consists of 15 residues. Germline trimming cut 0 bases from V and 6 bases from J; bases unmatched to any gene: 6. CDR1 and CDR2 from the germline V gene are DFQATT and SNEGSKA (reference sequence). The CDR3 DNA sequence: TGCAGTGCTAGAGATCGAGCGGGAGGGCCCGATACGCAGTATTTT. This encodes CSARDRAGGPDTQYF.

This clonotype has only a few counts. This sequence joins TRBV20-1 and TRBJ2-7; the D is unclear. CDR3 length equals 14 residues. Between the trimmed V and J ends, which lost 1 base and 4 bases, there was a span of 14 bases. Germline V gives CDR1 DFQATT, CDR2 SNEGSKA (reference sequence). DNA of the CDR3: TGCAGTGCTAGAGCCTTTGGGCCTCAATACGAGCAGTACTTC. Residues: CSARAFGPQYEQYF.

V gene TRBV12-3 or TRBV12-4 combines with J gene TRBJ2-7; 10 bases are a match to TRBD2. V dropped 10 bases and J dropped 2; count of bases not matched to a gene: 2. This CDR3 has 12 residues. The CDR3 loop reads CATSGRAYEQYF. The CDR3 DNA reads TGTGCCACAAGCGGGAGGGCCTACGAGCAGTACTTC.

This clonotype appeared many times. The V gene is TRBV14, the J gene TRBJ1-1; D gene uncertain. V lost 8 bases and J 8 bases, leaving 18 bases between the germline ends. CDR3 length: 13 residues. Germline V CDR1 and CDR2: SGHDN, FVKESK. The CDR3 region has the DNA TGTGCCAGCGGAATGTATGGGCAAGCCGAAGCTTTCTTT. Protein product: CASGMYGQAEAFF.

This clonotype was seen more than once but under ten times. This chain connects TRBV6-6 to TRBJ2-1, with 9 positions matching TRBD2. V trimming: 2 bases; J trimming: 8 bases; junction bases outside the gene matches: 1. The CDR3 consists of 13 residues. The germline gives CDR1 MNHNY, CDR2 SVGAGI (reference sequence). The CDR3 reads CASSYGTSYEQFF. The CDR3 DNA reads TGTGCCAGCAGTTACGGGACTAGCTATGAGCAGTTCTTC.

This chain uses TRBV30 with TRBJ1-5, with D hard to call. The CDR3 covers 13 residues. V was trimmed by 0 bases and J by 6 bases, leaving 9 bases between them. Germline CDR1 GTSNPN, CDR2 SVGIG (reference sequence). As DNA, the CDR3 is TGTGCCTGGAGTGTAATCGGAGGTCAGCCCCAGCATTTT. It is translated as CAWSVIGGQPQHF.

This rearrangement joins TRBV10-2 to TRBJ2-1, with D perhaps given as TRBD1 or TRBD2 (5 bases each). CDR1 is WSHSY, CDR2 SAAADI, per germline. The CDR3 is 13 amino acids. Trimming pared 5 bases from V and 8 bases from J, leaving 13 bases between. DNA for the CDR3: TGCGCCAGCAGTCCGGACTGGGACCATGAGCAGTTCTTC. Translated, it gives CASSPDWDHEQFF.

This clonotype has only a few counts. The chain combines TRBV7-8 with TRBJ2-5; TRBD2 matches at 11 bases. This CDR3 is built from 18 residues. The germline gives CDR1 SGHVS, CDR2 FQNEAQ. V was pared by 5 bases and J by 5 bases, with 16 bases of the junction left unmatched. CDR3 protein: CASSPGLTSGIGGETQYF. For the CDR3, the DNA is TGTGCCAGCAGCCCCGGCCTGACTAGCGGGATAGGTGGGGAGACCCAGTACTTC.

The chain combines TRBV28 with TRBJ2-3, with D perhaps TRBD1 or TRBD2 (5 bases each). The germline V gene encodes CDR1 MDHEN and CDR2 SYDVKM. The CDR3 totals 14 residues. The V end lost 3 bases, the J end lost 4 bases, and 11 bases lay between the germline ends. For the CDR3, the DNA is TGTGCCAGCAGTTTGGGGGTCTGGGCAGATACGCAGTATTTT. Residues: CASSLGVWADTQYF.

The V call is TRBV27, the J call TRBJ2-1; D gene uncertain. The CDR3 is 14 residues long. Germline values: CDR1 MNHEY, CDR2 SMNVEV (reference sequence). Trimming removed 2 bases from V and 7 bases from J, with 12 bases in between. The CDR3 sequence is CASSLAGPSNEQFF. The CDR3 DNA follows: TGTGCCAGCAGTTTAGCAGGACCCAGTAATGAGCAGTTCTTC.

This clonotype was counted only a few times. The chain combines TRBV6-2 or TRBV6-3 with TRBJ2-5, with 12 bases aligning to TRBD2. J lost 2 bases, V lost 0 bases, and 7 bases had no gene match. This CDR3 region has 18 residues. In germline, CDR1 is MNHEY, CDR2 SVGEGT. CDR3 loop: CASSYSLAGGPRQETQYF. The DNA for the CDR3 is TGTGCCAGCAGTTACTCCCTAGCGGGAGGGCCACGGCAAGAGACCCAGTACTTC.

The rearrangement links TRBV28 to TRBJ1-1; D possibly corresponds to TRBD1 (6 bases). This CDR3 contains 13 residues. The germline CDR1 and CDR2 sequences are MDHEN and SYDVKM. Trimming removed 7 bases at V and 11 bases at J, with 20 bases between. CDR3 DNA: TGTGCCAGCATTAACCAGGGGCTTACGACCGCTTTCTTT. It encodes CASINQGLTTAFF. Full variable domain (outside the CDR3, taken from reference TRBV28 and TRBJ1-1): DVKVTQSSRYLVKRTGEKVFLECVQDMDHENMFWYRQDPGLGLRLIYFSYDVKMKEKGDIPEGYSVSREKKERFSLILESASTNQTSMYLCASINQGLTTAFFGQGTRLTVV.

The rearrangement uses TRBV4-1 and TRBJ2-7; 10 nucleotides match TRBD2. Germline loops: CDR1 MGHRA, CDR2 YSYEKL. The ends lost 4 bases at V and 4 bases at J; junction bases unmatched: 7. There are 15 residues in the CDR3. In DNA form, the CDR3 reads TGCGCCAGCAGCCCGGGACTAGCGAATGCTTACGAGCAGTACTTC. Protein: CASSPGLANAYEQYF.